Each of the 23 T cell receptor beta chains below was sequenced from the same sample in a study of shared clonotypes between healthy human individuals. The data were produced by immunoSEQ multiplex PCR, yet TCRdb's version contains in-frame clones alone and is incomplete. The sample consists of around 2,100,000 clones, around 96% of them appearing once. Naive-designated CD8 cells lacked CD45RO, were positively enriched for CCR7, and omitted terminally differentiated effector memory CD45RA+ cells. Source material: naive CD8+ T cells sorted from blood. All receptors derive from a man aged 18 to 30 in good health.

The genes are TRBV14 and TRBJ2-7; D not resolved. Germline V lookup: CDR1 SGHDN, CDR2 FVKESK. Trimming removed 4 bases at V and 3 bases at J, with 4 bases between. This CDR3 has 11 residues. CDR3 coding DNA: TGTGCCAGCAGCCCGGGCTACGAGCAGTACTTC. It is translated as CASSPGYEQYF.

V usage is TRBV19 and J usage is TRBJ2-1; D not resolved. V was pared by 1 base and J by 8 bases, with 12 bases between. Germline CDR1 is LNHDA and CDR2 is SQIVND (reference sequence). This CDR3 comprises 14 residues. This chain's CDR3 is CASSIVGASDEQFF. CDR3 coding DNA: TGTGCCAGTAGTATAGTAGGAGCATCGGATGAGCAGTTCTTC.

The chain uses TRBV10-3 and TRBJ1-5; D is possibly TRBD1 (6 bases). V gave up 3 bases and J gave up 2 bases, with 8 bases separating them. The CDR3 contains 14 residues. Germline loops: CDR1 ENHRY, CDR2 SYGVKD. The CDR3 region is CAISDRGGNQPQHF. The CDR3, as DNA: TGTGCCATCAGTGACAGGGGTGGCAATCAGCCCCAGCATTTT.

The V and J genes are TRBV7-3 and TRBJ2-2; D is possibly TRBD1 (6 bases). Per the germline V gene, CDR1 is SGHTA and CDR2 is FQGTGA. The CDR3 spans 22 residues. V lost 0 bases and J 3 bases, leaving 29 bases between the germline ends. CDR3 bases: TGTGCCAGCAGCTTAACCTCCCCGTCTTACGGACAGCTAGAGGTTGACACCGGGGAGCTGTTTTTT. Its translation is CASSLTSPSYGQLEVDTGELFF.

The V call is TRBV29-1, the J call TRBJ2-1, with a weak D call TRBD2 (7 bases). Germline CDR1 SQVTM, CDR2 ANQGSEA. Trimming took 1 base from V and 2 from J, leaving 18 bases between them. The length of the CDR3 is 17 residues. In nucleotides, the CDR3 is TGCAGCGTTGAAGGGGCGGGGGCAACCGATCCCTACAATGAGCAGTTCTTC. It codes for CSVEGAGATDPYNEQFF.

The CDR3 region has the DNA TGTGCCAGCAGCCGCCAGGCCAGCGGGGGGGAAACGCAAGAGACCCAGTACTTC. It is translated as CASSRQASGGETQETQYF. The chain couples TRBV7-8 to TRBJ2-5; TRBD2 agrees at 10 bases. The germline V gene encodes CDR1 SGHVS and CDR2 FQNEAQ. V shed 5 bases and J 2 bases; nucleotides not matched to a gene: 14. This CDR3 contains 18 residues.

In its sample, this clone was seen once. This rearrangement joins TRBV4-3 to TRBJ2-5, with 10 bases aligning to TRBD2. This CDR3 is 17 amino acids long. J lost 6 bases, V lost 0 bases, and 10 bases had no gene match. Per the germline V gene, CDR1 is LGHNA and CDR2 is YSLEER. The chain's CDR3 is CASSQDREREGRQTQYF. The DNA of the CDR3 is TGCGCCAGCAGCCAAGATCGGGAGCGGGAGGGCCGACAGACCCAGTACTTC.

The chain couples TRBV7-9 to TRBJ1-5; possible D gene TRBD1, 5 bases. Germline V gives CDR1 SEHNR, CDR2 FQNEAQ (reference sequence). Deletions cut 0 bases from V and 4 bases from J, with 10 bases between. This CDR3 comprises 15 residues. CDR3 bases: TGTGCCAGCAGCTTAGCGGGGGTAGGAAATCAGCCCCAGCATTTT. Amino acid sequence: CASSLAGVGNQPQHF.

This clone was observed a single time. The chain couples TRBV5-1 to TRBJ2-2; 12 positions agree with TRBD1. The junction had 15 bases not matched to a gene; V was cut back by 4 bases and J by 5 bases. Per germline, CDR1 SGHRS and CDR2 YFSETQ. The CDR3 extends over 19 amino acids. Written as DNA, the CDR3 is TGCGCCAGCAGCGCCACGACCGGGACAGGGGGCCTGATTACCGGGGAGCTGTTTTTT. It encodes CASSATTGTGGLITGELFF. The full variable domain, with the rest looked up from reference TRBV5-1 and TRBJ2-2, is KAGVTQTPRYLIKTRGQQVTLSCSPISGHRSVSWYQQTPGQGLQFLFEYFSETQRNKGNFPGRFSGRQFSNSRSEMNVSTLELGDSALYLCASSATTGTGGLITGELFFGEGSRLTVL.

The CDR3 region has the DNA TGTGCCAGCGTACTACAGGGTGGGGCCTACAATGAGCAGTTCTTC. It is translated as CASVLQGGAYNEQFF. J is TRBJ2-1 and V is TRBV2; D perhaps matches TRBD1 (6 bases). CDR1 and CDR2 from the germline V gene are SNHLY and FYNNEI. V was trimmed by 8 bases and J by 2 bases, leaving 16 bases between them. The CDR3 is made up of 15 amino acids.

The chain couples TRBV5-1 to TRBJ2-7; TRBD2 aligns across 9 bases. The germline V gene encodes CDR1 SGHRS and CDR2 YFSETQ. The CDR3 is made up of 15 amino acids. V gave up 0 bases and J gave up 3 bases; unmatched junction bases: 4. The chain's CDR3 is CASSLAVAGDYEQYF. The CDR3, as DNA: TGCGCCAGCAGCTTGGCGGTAGCGGGGGACTACGAGCAGTACTTC.

This chain links TRBV2 with TRBJ2-2; D is perhaps TRBD2 (6 bases). The CDR3 spans 13 residues. V was shortened by 7 bases and J by 6 bases, with 12 bases between the two germline ends. Germline V gene lookup returns CDR1 SNHLY and CDR2 FYNNEI. CDR3 sequence reads: CASMGRWSGELFF. Written as DNA, the CDR3 is TGTGCCAGCATGGGGAGGTGGTCCGGGGAGCTGTTTTTT.

This chain's CDR3 is CASSQILYEQYF. The CDR3 bases are TGTGCCAGCAGCCAAATCCTCTACGAGCAGTACTTC. This rearrangement joins TRBV6-1 to TRBJ2-7; unclear D gene. Germline V gene data show CDR1 as MNHNS and CDR2 as SASEGT. The CDR3 has 12 residues. V shed 6 bases and J shed 3 bases, with 9 bases lying between them.

The sample holds a few counts of this clone. The same CDR3 is also encoded by other DNA sequences in this sample. The chain recombines TRBV9 with TRBJ2-7; the D gene is possibly TRBD1 (6 bases). This CDR3 region has 14 residues. The V end lost 2 bases, the J end lost 3 bases, and 12 bases lay between the germline ends. Germline V gives CDR1 SGDLS, CDR2 YYNGEE. DNA for the CDR3: TGTGCCAGCAGCGTTGGGGGCGCAGGCTACGAGCAGTACTTC. Translation gives CASSVGGAGYEQYF. Using reference TRBV9 and TRBJ2-7 for the parts outside the CDR3, the full variable domain is DSGVTQTPKHLITATGQRVTLRCSPRSGDLSVYWYQQSLDQGLQFLIQYYNGEERAKGNILERFSAQQFPDLHSELNLSSLELGDSALYFCASSVGGAGYEQYFGPGTRLTVT.

V and J are TRBV9 and TRBJ1-4, with TRBD1 as a possible D gene (6 bases). This CDR3 has 15 residues. The germline V gene has CDR1 SGDLS and CDR2 YYNGEE. V lost 0 bases, J lost 8 bases, and 14 bases lay in between. The CDR3 DNA is TGTGCCAGCAGCGTAGAGGGGGTTGCAAAGGAAAAACTGTTTTTT. Its translation is CASSVEGVAKEKLFF.

The chain carries TRBV11-2 and TRBJ2-7, with TRBD1 matching 7 bases. Germline lookup yields CDR1 SGHAT and CDR2 FQNNGV. The junction had 8 bases not matched to a gene; V was cut back by 4 bases and J by 2 bases. This CDR3 has 15 residues. The CDR3 protein is CASSSRQGSPYEQYF. As DNA, the CDR3 is TGTGCCAGCAGCTCCCGACAGGGTAGCCCCTACGAGCAGTACTTC.

V and J are TRBV13 and TRBJ2-7; TRBD2 might be the D (6 bases). From germline, CDR1 is PRHDT and CDR2 FYEKMQ (reference sequence). V was cut by 6 bases and J by 3 bases, with 18 bases left in between. The CDR3 totals 15 residues. CDR3 residues: CASSPTRTPDYEQYF. The DNA of the CDR3 is TGTGCCAGCAGTCCGACTAGGACCCCCGACTACGAGCAGTACTTC.

The CDR3 region is CASASGTGGYGYTF. The CDR3 bases are TGTGCCAGCGCGTCCGGGACAGGGGGCTATGGCTACACCTTC. The chain uses TRBV7-9 and TRBJ1-2, with 11 bases identical to TRBD1. CDR3 length: 14 residues. Trimming at V came to 8 bases and at J to 4 bases, leaving 6 bases not matched to a gene. The germline V gene encodes CDR1 SEHNR and CDR2 FQNEAQ (reference sequence).

The V gene is TRBV9, the J gene TRBJ2-3; 10 bases align to TRBD2. Germline values: CDR1 SGDLS, CDR2 YYNGEE. V gave up 0 bases and J gave up 5 bases; unmatched junction bases: 6. There are 16 residues in the CDR3. The CDR3 spells CASSVGGAGGGDTQYF. The CDR3 DNA reads TGTGCCAGCAGCGTAGGTGGAGCGGGAGGGGGAGATACGCAGTATTTT.

The V call is TRBV7-3, the J call TRBJ1-1, with D unresolved. The CDR3 sequence is 15 residues long. Trimming removed 1 base at V and 5 bases at J, with 14 bases between. Germline V gene sequence: CDR1 SGHTA, CDR2 FQGTGA. CDR3 sequence (DNA): TGTGCCAGCAGCTTAAATACTCACCCGGGGACTGAAGCTTTCTTT. This codes for CASSLNTHPGTEAFF.

This chain links TRBV7-9 with TRBJ2-2; either TRBD1 or TRBD2 may supply D (6 bases each). From germline, CDR1 is SEHNR and CDR2 FQNEAQ (reference sequence). Trimming pared 7 bases from V and 1 base from J, leaving 13 bases between. CDR3 length: 15 amino acids. For the CDR3, the DNA is TGTGCCAGCAAACCACAGGGACTGAACACCGGGGAGCTGTTTTTT. Its translation is CASKPQGLNTGELFF. Using reference TRBV7-9 and TRBJ2-2 for the parts outside the CDR3, the full variable domain is DTGVSQNPRHKITKRGQNVTFRCDPISEHNRLYWYRQTLGQGPEFLTYFQNEAQLEKSRLLSDRFSAERPKGSFSTLEIQRTEQGDSAMYLCASKPQGLNTGELFFGEGSRLTVL.

This clone has a single count. The gene calls are TRBV2 and TRBJ1-1, with unresolved D. Trimming cost V 6 bases and J 0 bases, with 17 bases left between them. Germline V gene sequence: CDR1 SNHLY, CDR2 FYNNEI. The CDR3 contains 16 residues. The DNA of the CDR3 is TGTGCCAGCAGCCACCGGGGAACAGACTTGAACACTGAAGCTTTCTTT. Its translation: CASSHRGTDLNTEAFF. Full variable domain (outside the CDR3, taken from reference TRBV2 and TRBJ1-1): EPEVTQTPSHQVTQMGQEVILRCVPISNHLYFYWYRQILGQKVEFLVSFYNNEISEKSEIFDDQFSVERPDGSNFTLKIRSTKLEDSAMYFCASSHRGTDLNTEAFFGQGTRLTVV.

This sequence joins TRBV2 and TRBJ2-7; a weak D match, TRBD1 (5 bases). The germline gives CDR1 SNHLY, CDR2 FYNNEI. The CDR3 consists of 15 residues. V shed 5 bases and J shed 0 bases, with 14 bases lying between them. For the CDR3, the DNA is TGTGCCAGCAGTCCGATACGTCAGGGCTCCTACGAGCAGTACTTC. This codes for CASSPIRQGSYEQYF.